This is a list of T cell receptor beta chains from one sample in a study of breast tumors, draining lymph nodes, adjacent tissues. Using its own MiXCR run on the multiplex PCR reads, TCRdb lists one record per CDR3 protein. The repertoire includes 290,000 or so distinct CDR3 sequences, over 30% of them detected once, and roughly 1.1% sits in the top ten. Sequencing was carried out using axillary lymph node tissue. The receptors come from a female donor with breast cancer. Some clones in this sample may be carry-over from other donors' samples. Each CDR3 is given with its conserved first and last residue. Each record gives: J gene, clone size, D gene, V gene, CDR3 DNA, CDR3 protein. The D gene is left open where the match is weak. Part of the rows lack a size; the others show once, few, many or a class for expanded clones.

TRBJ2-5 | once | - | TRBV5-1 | TGCGCCAGCAGGCCACAAGAGACCCAGTACTTC | CASRPQETQYF
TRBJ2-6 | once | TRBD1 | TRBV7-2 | TGTGCCAGCAGCCCACAGAGGACAGGGGTGAACGTCCTGACCTTC | CASSPQRTGVNVLTF
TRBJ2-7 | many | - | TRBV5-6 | TGTGCCAGCAGTCAGCCAGGGGTCGAGCAGTACTTC | CASSQPGVEQYF
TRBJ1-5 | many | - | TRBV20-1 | TGCAGTGCTAGAGTAGGCAGTTATAGCAATCAGCCCCAGCATTTT | CSARVGSYSNQPQHF
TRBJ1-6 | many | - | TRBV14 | TGTGCCAGCAGCCAAACAGCAGCGAATTCACCCCTCCACTTT | CASSQTAANSPLHF
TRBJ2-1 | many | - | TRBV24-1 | TGTGCCACCAGTGAACCCTCAGGGTACAATGAGCAGTTCTTC | CATSEPSGYNEQFF
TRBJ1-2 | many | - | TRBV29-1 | TGCAGCGTTGAGGTAGAGGTCTATGGCTACACCTTC | CSVEVEVYGYTF
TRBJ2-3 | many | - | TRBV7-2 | TGTGCCAGCAGCTTAAGCGTCGCATCAGATACGCAGTATTTT | CASSLSVASDTQYF
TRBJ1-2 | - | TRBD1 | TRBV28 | TGTGCCAGCAGTACCCGAACAGGGGATCGGTATGGCTACACCTTC | CASSTRTGDRYGYTF
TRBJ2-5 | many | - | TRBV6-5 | TGTGCCAGCAGTTATTCCGCTAACCAAGAGACCCAGTACTTC | CASSYSANQETQYF
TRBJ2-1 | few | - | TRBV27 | TGTGCCAGCAGTTCTGCTAGCCGTATCTATAATGAGCAGTTCTTC | CASSSASRIYNEQFF
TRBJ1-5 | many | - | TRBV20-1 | TGCAGTGCTAGAGTTGTGAGGGCCAATCAGCCCCAGCATTTT | CSARVVRANQPQHF
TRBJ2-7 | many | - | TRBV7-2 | TGTGCCAGCAGCTTAAGGGGTTCCTACGAGCAGTACTTC | CASSLRGSYEQYF
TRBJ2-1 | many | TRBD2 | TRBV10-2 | TGCGCCAGCACCCCGACGACTAGCGGGAGAAGGAATGAGCAGTTCTTC | CASTPTTSGRRNEQFF